These 13 T cell receptor beta chains were sequenced from one sample in a study of early T cells in non-severe SARS-CoV-2 infection. TCRdb itself ran the 5' RACE reads through MiXCR, one entry per CDR3 protein. The sample consists of 80,000 or so distinct CDR3 sequences, less than 15% of them appearing once. Sequencing was performed on whole blood. Every receptor here comes from an adult who was a healthcare worker with PCR-confirmed SARS-CoV-2 infection or an uninfected control (not recorded which).

This clonotype was seen many times. The genes are TRBV28 and TRBJ2-3, with 14 bases matching TRBD2. After removal of 4 bases from V and 0 bases from J, the junction contained 6 bases not matched to a gene. The CDR3 is 18 residues long. Germline loops: CDR1 MDHEN, CDR2 SYDVKM. The CDR3 protein is CASSSGTSGSVSTDTQYF. CDR3 coding DNA: TGTGCCAGCAGTTCCGGGACTAGCGGGAGTGTTAGCACAGATACGCAGTATTTT.

The CDR3 nucleotides read TGTGCCAGCAGCGTAACTAGCGGGATGGGCACCGGGGAGCTGTTTTTT. It is translated as CASSVTSGMGTGELFF. The genes are TRBV9 and TRBJ2-2, with TRBD2 identical over 10 bases. The trim removed 1 base at V and 4 bases at J, leaving 4 bases unmatched. Germline V gives CDR1 SGDLS, CDR2 YYNGEE. The CDR3 spans 16 residues.

This rearrangement joins TRBV12-3 or TRBV12-4 to TRBJ1-3; D is unresolved. The V and J ends lost 5 bases and 0 bases respectively, with 11 bases between them. The CDR3 has 15 amino acids. The CDR3 here is CASSPGLYSGNTIYF. DNA for the CDR3: TGTGCCAGCAGTCCCGGACTGTACTCTGGAAACACCATATATTTT.

The chain couples TRBV11-2 to TRBJ2-7; 8 bases are a match to TRBD2. Losses at the gene ends were 7 bases for V and 4 bases for J; bases not matched to a gene: 12. This CDR3 contains 15 residues. Germline V CDR1 and CDR2: SGHAT, FQNNGV. CDR3 sequence reads: CASTTSSGGRYEQYF. The CDR3 nucleotides are TGTGCCAGCACCACCTCCTCGGGGGGGAGGTACGAGCAGTACTTC.

This clonotype was recorded a few times. The J gene is TRBJ1-1, the V gene TRBV7-9; perhaps TRBD1 as D (6 bases). With 5 bases removed from V and 6 bases from J, the gap between germline ends came to 10 bases. The CDR3 sequence is 12 residues long. CDR1 is SEHNR and CDR2 is FQNEAQ in the germline V gene (reference sequence). The CDR3 nucleotides read TGTGCCAGCAGCGGCGGACAGCCTGAAGCTTTCTTT. Translated, it gives CASSGGQPEAFF. Together with reference TRBV7-9 and TRBJ1-1, the CDR3 gives the full variable domain: DTGVSQNPRHKITKRGQNVTFRCDPISEHNRLYWYRQTLGQGPEFLTYFQNEAQLEKSRLLSDRFSAERPKGSFSTLEIQRTEQGDSAMYLCASSGGQPEAFFGQGTRLTVV.

V and J are TRBV28 and TRBJ2-7; tentative D call: TRBD1 (6 bases). The V gene's germline CDR1 is MDHEN and CDR2 SYDVKM. The CDR3 covers 14 residues. Deletions cut 10 bases from V and 2 bases from J, with 18 bases between. The CDR3 DNA reads as TGTGCCACAGGATCAGGGGTTTCTCCCTACGAGCAGTACTTC. It is translated as CATGSGVSPYEQYF. Drawing the rest from reference TRBV28 and TRBJ2-7, the complete variable domain is DVKVTQSSRYLVKRTGEKVFLECVQDMDHENMFWYRQDPGLGLRLIYFSYDVKMKEKGDIPEGYSVSREKKERFSLILESASTNQTSMYLCATGSGVSPYEQYFGPGTRLTVT.

This CDR3 is CASSLAGGEKLFF. CDR3 DNA: TGTGCCAGCAGCTTGGCCGGCGGAGAAAAACTGTTTTTT. The rearrangement uses TRBV5-4 and TRBJ1-4; no firm D call. The CDR3 runs 13 residues. Germline CDR1 and CDR2: SGHNT and YYREEE (reference sequence). V was trimmed by 0 bases and J by 8 bases, leaving 8 bases between them.

This clonotype has ten or more counts. The CDR3: CASPLLRPEYF. In DNA form, the CDR3 reads TGTGCCAGTCCTCTCTTACGACCGGAGTACTTC. This chain connects TRBV25-1 to TRBJ2-7; no reliable D call. CDR3 length: 11 amino acids. Germline CDR1 is MGHDK and CDR2 is SYGVNS. Deletions cut 9 bases from V and 11 bases from J, with 17 bases between.

This clonotype was recorded at least ten times. This chain joins TRBV5-1 and TRBJ2-7, with 9 bases aligning to TRBD1. V lost 4 bases to trimming and J lost 4 bases; unmatched junction nucleotides: 6. Per the germline V gene, CDR1 is SGHRS and CDR2 is YFSETQ. The CDR3 is 14 residues long. The CDR3 region has the DNA TGCGCCAGCAGCAATAAGACAGGGGGTTACGAGCAGTACTTC. This codes for CASSNKTGGYEQYF.

This clonotype has ten or more counts. The chain couples TRBV7-3 to TRBJ2-5, with TRBD1 as a possible D gene (5 bases). CDR1 is SGHTA, CDR2 FQGTGA, per germline. Trimming cost V 0 bases and J 4 bases, with 9 bases left between them. CDR3 length equals 14 residues. As DNA, the CDR3 is TGTGCCAGCAGCTTAACAGGCCAGGGAGAGACCCAGTACTTC. It encodes CASSLTGQGETQYF.

This clonotype was detected many times. The chain carries TRBV29-1 and TRBJ2-1, with D possibly being TRBD2 (6 bases). V was clipped by 6 bases and J by 3 bases, with 15 bases between them. CDR1 is SQVTM, CDR2 ANQGSEA, per germline. CDR3 length equals 14 residues. In DNA form, the CDR3 reads TGCAGCGTCCCTCGAAGCGGGTTCTACAATGAGCAGTTCTTC. Amino acids: CSVPRSGFYNEQFF.

This clonotype was picked up a small number of times. The rearrangement links TRBV3-1 to TRBJ1-6, with 7 positions matching TRBD1. The V gene end was trimmed by 8 bases and the J gene end by 6 bases; junction bases not matched to a gene: 4. From germline, CDR1 is LGHDT and CDR2 YNNKEL (reference sequence). This CDR3 is built from 13 residues. DNA of the CDR3: TGTGCCAGCCAACAGGGGACTAATTCACCCCTCCACTTT. Its translation: CASQQGTNSPLHF.

This clonotype appeared many times. This chain connects TRBV6-1 to TRBJ1-1, with D hard to call. Germline lookup yields CDR1 MNHNS and CDR2 SASEGT. The CDR3 is 12 amino acids. Trimming shortened V by 1 base and J by 3 bases, and 3 bases separated the two germline ends. CDR3 protein: CASSEGYTEAFF. CDR3 nucleotides: TGTGCCAGCAGTGAAGGGTACACTGAAGCTTTCTTT.